This TCR beta chain was retrieved from a study of T cells in tuberculosis (dated 2018 in TCRdb). Regarding the study in general: To characterize T cells specific for the mycobacterial lipid antigen glucose monomycolate (GMM), the study used CD1B tetramers together with high-throughput TCR immunosequencing. A South African clinical cohort compared IGRA-negative adolescents, IGRA-positive adolescents with latent tuberculosis and adults with active tuberculosis, under 13 per group.

TCR libraries were generated with the immunoSEQ multiplex PCR assay, using TCR-beta and/or TCR-alpha/delta assays for each sample. The Illumina high-throughput platform was used to sequence the amplified TCR libraries. The paper's processing steps were these. Clustering and dimensionality reduction were performed using pairwise TCRdist distances among GMM-specific receptors from ex vivo sorted or in vitro expanded T cells. Each clinical repertoire was assigned a mean NN-distance score, defined as the average TCRdist to the nearest 10% of tetramer-positive reference sequences. To compute GEM TCR motif frequency, the fraction of unique TCRs matching known GEM sequences by V/J usage and CDR3 length was calculated. Linear discriminant analysis with leave-one-out cross-validation, implemented in scikit-learn, was used to classify active tuberculosis. As stored in TCRdb, this immuneACCESS dataset retains in-frame rearrangements with V and J assigned. A fraction of the clones does not appear; measured against another copy, unresolved V genes explain less than half of the discrepancy, and the remainder lacks a known reason. Clone size and V and J calls were adopted from that table, with D and trimming inferred from the DNA. The sample table contains about 30,000 clones; only one count was recorded for 85% to 95% of them. Over 4.5% of the sample lies in the top ten.

Including cysteine and phenylalanine, the CDR3 has 14 amino acids. Only CDR3 DNA is held: 42 bases, read in frame from base 1. Per the germline V gene, LGHNA is the CDR1 and YSLEER is the CDR2. V is clipped by 1 base and J by 7 bases, and the sequence between their germline boundaries is 13 bases long. Beyond this particular receptor, the publication reports: Clinical samples were chosen by availability of cryopreserved specimens, and active tuberculosis cases were adults while controls were adolescents. Compared with IGRA-negative controls, TCR-alpha repertoires from active tuberculosis had smaller mean NN-distances to GMM-specific TCRs, which suggests that these TCRs underwent clonal expansion. The smaller NN-distances were partly driven by shorter CDR3-alpha lengths in active tuberculosis patients, and the difference for TCR-beta did not reach statistical significance. An accuracy of around 88% (AUROC 0.90) was reached by a classifier using the diverse GMM-specific repertoire, compared with about 70% accuracy when GEM motif frequencies were used.

Remarks on this clone: Its cognate antigen has yet to be identified. No much larger clone is present one base from it, and per-base qualities are unavailable.

At study entry, a tuberculin skin test and the QuantiFERON-TB GOLD In-Tube IGRA were used to screen adolescents for latent tuberculosis infection. Immunosequencing was performed on unsorted cryopreserved PBMC and covered about 110,000 T cells per clinical donor on average. Eleven high schools in the Worcester region of the Western Cape, South Africa, served as enrollment sites for adolescents aged 12 to 18 years. About 10 M. tuberculosis-infected and ten uninfected adolescents were selected with matching for age and sex. PBMC from adolescents were isolated by density centrifugation from freshly drawn heparinized blood and were then cryopreserved.

The rearrangement combines TRBV4-3 with TRBJ1-1; D gene: possibly TRBD1, on 5 matching bases. The material sequenced was PBMCs. This TCR was sampled from a donor between 10 and 35 years old with latent tuberculosis or without tuberculosis infection. The CDR3 protein sequence reads: CASSQADRQGEAFF. The DNA is as follows: TGCGCCAGCAGCCAAGCAGACAGACAAGGTGAAGCTTTCTTT.